This T cell receptor (beta chain) was found in a study of T cells in Graves' hyperthyroidism and ophthalmopathy. General study findings and limits: Also found in blood were most expanded thyroid clonotypes above 0.001. Stable hyperthyroidism and ophthalmopathy were separated using 13 V-J signatures.

The V gene's germline CDR1 is MNHNS and CDR2 SASEGT. V was trimmed by 3 bases and J by 4 bases, leaving 12 bases between them. The CDR3 loop spans 14 amino acids. It was RNA transcripts that yielded the amplified TCR beta CDR3 regions. HTBI primers were the set used in a first-round RT-PCR of the TCR CDR3. MiXCR, applied by TCRdb to the multiplex PCR reads, yields one record per CDR3 protein. The data contain under 700,000 distinct CDR3 sequences, approximately 15% of them seen just once; the ten biggest clones take up around 19%. This clonotype has just a few counts. Its specificity is not known. The V and J genes are TRBV6-1 and TRBJ1-2; D is unresolved. The origin of this receptor is a woman between 18 and 30 years old with Graves' hyperthyroidism. What was sequenced was blood. The CDR3 protein is CASSDLGESYGYTF. In DNA form, the CDR3 reads TGTGCCAGCAGTGATTTGGGTGAGAGCTATGGCTACACCTTC.